The clone carrying this TCR beta chain was seen a few times. As yet, its antigen is unknown. Unique molecular identifiers were present on cDNA, and template switching added a universal primer site. TCRdb processed the 5' RACE reads anew with MiXCR; each CDR3 protein has one entry. The data hold approximately 670,000 distinct CDR3 sequences, with 5.5% to 7.5% observed a single time. This CDR3 region has 15 residues. V was pared by 2 bases and J by 6 bases, with 4 bases of the junction left unmatched. Germline loops: CDR1 MNHEY, CDR2 SVGAGI. This specimen belongs to a study of identical twins. General study results and limits: These conclusions were based on statistical analysis (cross-sectional, not following the same donors). Out-of-frame TCR alpha sharing observed in monozygotic twins exceeded model estimates. Zero-insertion results could be subject to partial confounding by invariant MAIT and iNKT cells.

The specimen sequenced was naive T cells sorted from blood. The sequence derives from a man between 18 and 35 years old in good health. The V and J genes are TRBV6-5 and TRBJ2-1, with 10 bases aligning to TRBD2. This CDR3 is CASSYVAGGTNEQFF. Written as DNA, the CDR3 is TGTGCCAGCAGTTACGTAGCGGGAGGCACCAATGAGCAGTTCTTC.